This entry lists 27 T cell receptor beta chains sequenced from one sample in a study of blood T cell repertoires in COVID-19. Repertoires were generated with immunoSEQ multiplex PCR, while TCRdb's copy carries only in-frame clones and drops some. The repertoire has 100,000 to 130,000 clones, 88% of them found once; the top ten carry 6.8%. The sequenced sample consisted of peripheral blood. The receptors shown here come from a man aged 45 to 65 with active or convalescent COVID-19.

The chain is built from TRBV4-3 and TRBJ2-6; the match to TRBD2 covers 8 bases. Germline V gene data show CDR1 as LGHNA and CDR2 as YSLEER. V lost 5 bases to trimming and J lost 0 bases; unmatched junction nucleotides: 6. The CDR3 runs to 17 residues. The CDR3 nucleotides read TGCGCCAGCAGCACGGAAGCGGGAGTCTCTGGGGCCAACGTCCTGACTTTC. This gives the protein CASSTEAGVSGANVLTF.

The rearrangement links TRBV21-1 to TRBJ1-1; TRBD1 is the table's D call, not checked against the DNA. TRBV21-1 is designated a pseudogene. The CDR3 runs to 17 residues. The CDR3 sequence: CASSNTPRQGKNTEAFF. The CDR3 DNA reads TGTGCCAGCAGCAACACCCCTCGACAGGGGAAGAACACTGAAGCTTTCTTT.

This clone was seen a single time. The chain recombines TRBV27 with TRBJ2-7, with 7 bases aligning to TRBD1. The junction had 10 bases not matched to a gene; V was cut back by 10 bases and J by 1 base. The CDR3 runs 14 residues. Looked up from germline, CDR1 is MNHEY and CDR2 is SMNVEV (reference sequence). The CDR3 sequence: CAIRRDSLSYEQYF. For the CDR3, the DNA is TGTGCCATCCGCCGGGACAGTTTATCCTACGAGCAGTACTTC.

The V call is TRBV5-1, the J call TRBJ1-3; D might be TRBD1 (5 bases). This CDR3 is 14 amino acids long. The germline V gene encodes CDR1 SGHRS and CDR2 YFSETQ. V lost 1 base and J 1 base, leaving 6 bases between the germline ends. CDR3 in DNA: TGCGCCAGCAGCTTGTCAGGGTCTGGAAACACCATATATTTT. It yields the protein CASSLSGSGNTIYF.

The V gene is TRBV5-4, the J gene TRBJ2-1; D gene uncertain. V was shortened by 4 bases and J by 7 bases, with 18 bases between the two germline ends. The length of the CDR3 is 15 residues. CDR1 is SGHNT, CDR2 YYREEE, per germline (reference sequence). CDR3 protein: CASSPDPDGVNEQFF. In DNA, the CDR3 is TGTGCCAGCAGCCCTGATCCTGACGGAGTTAATGAGCAGTTCTTC.

CDR3 sequence reads: CASSIWTGGTDTQYF. As DNA, the CDR3 is TGTGCCAGCAGCATATGGACAGGGGGCACAGATACGCAGTATTTT. V and J are TRBV11-2 and TRBJ2-3; 9 positions agree with TRBD1. The CDR3 sequence is 15 residues long. Looked up from germline, CDR1 is SGHAT and CDR2 is FQNNGV. V shed 5 bases, J shed 1 base, and the junction held 4 bases outside the gene matches.

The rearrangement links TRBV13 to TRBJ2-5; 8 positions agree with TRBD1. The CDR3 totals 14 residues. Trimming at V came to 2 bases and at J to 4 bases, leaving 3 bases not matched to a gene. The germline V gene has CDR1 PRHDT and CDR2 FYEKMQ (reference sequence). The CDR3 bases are TGTGCCAGCAGCTTACAGGGGGCGGTAGAGACCCAGTACTTC. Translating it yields CASSLQGAVETQYF.

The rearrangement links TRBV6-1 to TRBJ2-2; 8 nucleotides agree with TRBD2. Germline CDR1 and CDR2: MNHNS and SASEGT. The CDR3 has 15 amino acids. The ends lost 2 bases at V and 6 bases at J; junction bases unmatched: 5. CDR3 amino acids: CASSESGGPPGELFF. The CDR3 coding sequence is TGTGCCAGCAGTGAATCGGGAGGGCCCCCCGGGGAGCTGTTTTTT.

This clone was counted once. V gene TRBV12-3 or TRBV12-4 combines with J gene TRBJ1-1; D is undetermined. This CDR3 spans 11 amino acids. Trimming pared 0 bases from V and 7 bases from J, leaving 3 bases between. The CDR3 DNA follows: TGTGCCAGCAGTTTAGCCCGTGAAGCTTTCTTT. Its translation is CASSLAREAFF.

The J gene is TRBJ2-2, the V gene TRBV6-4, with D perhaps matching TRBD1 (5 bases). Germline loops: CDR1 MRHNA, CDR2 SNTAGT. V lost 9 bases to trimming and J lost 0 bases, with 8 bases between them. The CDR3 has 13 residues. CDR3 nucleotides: TGTGCCAGTAGGGGTGCGAACACCGGGGAGCTGTTTTTT. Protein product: CASRGANTGELFF.

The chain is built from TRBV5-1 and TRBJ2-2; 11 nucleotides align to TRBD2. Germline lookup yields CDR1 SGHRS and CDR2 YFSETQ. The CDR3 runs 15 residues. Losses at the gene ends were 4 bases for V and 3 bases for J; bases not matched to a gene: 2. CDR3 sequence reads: CASSLLAGDTGELFF. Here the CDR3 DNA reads TGCGCCAGCAGCCTACTAGCGGGAGACACCGGGGAGCTGTTTTTT.

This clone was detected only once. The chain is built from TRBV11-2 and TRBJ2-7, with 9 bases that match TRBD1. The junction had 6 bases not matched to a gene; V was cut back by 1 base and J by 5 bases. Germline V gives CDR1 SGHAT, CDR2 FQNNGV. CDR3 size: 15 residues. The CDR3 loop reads CASSLVGQGRHEQYF. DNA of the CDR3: TGTGCCAGCAGCTTAGTAGGACAGGGGAGGCACGAGCAGTACTTC.

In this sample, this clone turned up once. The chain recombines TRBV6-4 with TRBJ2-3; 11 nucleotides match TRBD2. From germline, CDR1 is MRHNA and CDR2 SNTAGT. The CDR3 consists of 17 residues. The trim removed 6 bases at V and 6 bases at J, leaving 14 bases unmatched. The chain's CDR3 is CASSGPSGRINNDTQYF. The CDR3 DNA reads TGTGCCAGCAGCGGACCTAGCGGGAGGATTAACAACGATACGCAGTATTTT.

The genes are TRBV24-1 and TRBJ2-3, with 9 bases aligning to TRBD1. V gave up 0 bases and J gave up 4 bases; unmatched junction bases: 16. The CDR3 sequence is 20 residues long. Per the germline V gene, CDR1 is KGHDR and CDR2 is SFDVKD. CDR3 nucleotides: TGTGCCACCAGTGATTTGGCTCCGGACAGGGGACCGGGATCGGCAGATACGCAGTATTTT. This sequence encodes CATSDLAPDRGPGSADTQYF.

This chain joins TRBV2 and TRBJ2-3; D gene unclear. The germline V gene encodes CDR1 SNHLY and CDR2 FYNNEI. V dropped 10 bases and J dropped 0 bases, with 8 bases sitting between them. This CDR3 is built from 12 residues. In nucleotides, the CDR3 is TGTGCCACCCCCGGGAGCACAGATACGCAGTATTTT. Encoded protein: CATPGSTDTQYF.

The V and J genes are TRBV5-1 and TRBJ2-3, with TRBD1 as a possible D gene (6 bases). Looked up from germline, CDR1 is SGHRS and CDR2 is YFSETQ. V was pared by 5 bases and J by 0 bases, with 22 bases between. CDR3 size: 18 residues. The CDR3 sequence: CASSTPGQGLTSTDTQYF. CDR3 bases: TGCGCCAGCAGTACTCCGGGACAAGGACTTACTAGCACAGATACGCAGTATTTT. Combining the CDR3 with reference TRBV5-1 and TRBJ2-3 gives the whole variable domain KAGVTQTPRYLIKTRGQQVTLSCSPISGHRSVSWYQQTPGQGLQFLFEYFSETQRNKGNFPGRFSGRQFSNSRSEMNVSTLELGDSALYLCASSTPGQGLTSTDTQYFGPGTRLTVL.

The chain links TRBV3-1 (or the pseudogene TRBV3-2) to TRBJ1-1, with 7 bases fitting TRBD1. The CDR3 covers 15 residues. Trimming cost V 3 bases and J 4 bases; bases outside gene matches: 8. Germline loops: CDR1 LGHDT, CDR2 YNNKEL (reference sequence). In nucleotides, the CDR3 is TGTGCCAGCAGCCACTCGACAGGGAGGATCACTGAAGCTTTCTTT. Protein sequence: CASSHSTGRITEAFF.

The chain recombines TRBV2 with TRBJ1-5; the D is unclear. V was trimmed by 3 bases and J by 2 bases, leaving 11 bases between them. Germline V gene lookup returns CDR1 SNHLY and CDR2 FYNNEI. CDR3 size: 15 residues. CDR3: CASSDQVQGNQPQHF. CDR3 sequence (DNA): TGTGCCAGCAGTGATCAGGTGCAGGGCAATCAGCCCCAGCATTTT.

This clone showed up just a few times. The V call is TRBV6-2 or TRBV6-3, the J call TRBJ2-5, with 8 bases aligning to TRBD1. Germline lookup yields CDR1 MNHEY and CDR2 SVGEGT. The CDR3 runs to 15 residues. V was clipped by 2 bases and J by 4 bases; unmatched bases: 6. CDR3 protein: CASSYVRQGSETQYF. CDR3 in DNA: TGTGCCAGCAGTTACGTTCGACAGGGGTCAGAGACCCAGTACTTC.

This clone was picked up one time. The CDR3 DNA reads as TGTGCCAGCAGTTTCTTAGCGGGGACGACCTACGAGCAGTACTTC. This gives the protein CASSFLAGTTYEQYF. The chain combines TRBV28 with TRBJ2-7, with TRBD2 matching over 8 bases. CDR1 is MDHEN, CDR2 SYDVKM, per germline. This CDR3 is 15 amino acids long. With V trimmed by 3 bases and J by 2 bases, 6 bases remained unmatched. Full variable domain (missing parts from reference TRBV28 and TRBJ2-7): DVKVTQSSRYLVKRTGEKVFLECVQDMDHENMFWYRQDPGLGLRLIYFSYDVKMKEKGDIPEGYSVSREKKERFSLILESASTNQTSMYLCASSFLAGTTYEQYFGPGTRLTVT.

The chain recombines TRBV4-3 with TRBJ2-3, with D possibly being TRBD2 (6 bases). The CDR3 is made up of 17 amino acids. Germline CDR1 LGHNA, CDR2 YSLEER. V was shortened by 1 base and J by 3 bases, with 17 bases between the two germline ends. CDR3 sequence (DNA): TGCGCCAGCAGCCAAGCCAGTCAAAGTGGGAGGACAGATACGCAGTATTTT. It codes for CASSQASQSGRTDTQYF.

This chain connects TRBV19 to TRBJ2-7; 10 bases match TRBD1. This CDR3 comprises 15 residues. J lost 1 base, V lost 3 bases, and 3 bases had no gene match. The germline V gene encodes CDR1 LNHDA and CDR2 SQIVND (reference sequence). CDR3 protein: CASSIEGQGSYEQYF. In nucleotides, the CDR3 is TGTGCCAGTAGTATTGAGGGACAGGGGTCCTACGAGCAGTACTTC.

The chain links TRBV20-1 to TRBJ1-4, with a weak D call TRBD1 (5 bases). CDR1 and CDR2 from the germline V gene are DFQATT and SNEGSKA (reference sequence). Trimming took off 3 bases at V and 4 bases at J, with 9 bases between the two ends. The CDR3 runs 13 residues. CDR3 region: CSASRGINEKLFF. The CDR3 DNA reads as TGCAGTGCTAGTCGGGGGATTAATGAAAAACTGTTTTTT.

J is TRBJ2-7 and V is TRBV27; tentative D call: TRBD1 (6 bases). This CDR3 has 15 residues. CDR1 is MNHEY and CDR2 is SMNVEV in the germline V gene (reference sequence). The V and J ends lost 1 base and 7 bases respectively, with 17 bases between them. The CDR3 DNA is TGTGCCAGCAGTTTATTTCAGGGGCCCTTTAGGGAGCAGTACTTC. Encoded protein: CASSLFQGPFREQYF.

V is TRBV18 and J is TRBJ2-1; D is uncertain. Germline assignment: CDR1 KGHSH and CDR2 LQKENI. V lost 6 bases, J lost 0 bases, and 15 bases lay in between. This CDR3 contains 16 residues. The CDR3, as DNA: TGTGCCAGCTCGCCAGGCATGGTTGGCTCCTACAATGAGCAGTTCTTC. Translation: CASSPGMVGSYNEQFF.

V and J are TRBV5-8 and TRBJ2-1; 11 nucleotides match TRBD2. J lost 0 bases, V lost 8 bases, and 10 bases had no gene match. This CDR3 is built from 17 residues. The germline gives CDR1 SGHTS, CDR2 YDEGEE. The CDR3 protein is CASILAGASSSYNEQFF. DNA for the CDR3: TGTGCCAGTATACTAGCGGGGGCCTCTAGCTCCTACAATGAGCAGTTCTTC.

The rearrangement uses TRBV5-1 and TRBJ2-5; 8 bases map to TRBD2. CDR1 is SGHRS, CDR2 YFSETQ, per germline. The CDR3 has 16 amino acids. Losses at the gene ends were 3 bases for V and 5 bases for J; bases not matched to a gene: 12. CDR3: CASSSLSAGDQETQYF. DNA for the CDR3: TGCGCCAGCAGCTCCCTTTCAGCGGGAGATCAGGAGACCCAGTACTTC. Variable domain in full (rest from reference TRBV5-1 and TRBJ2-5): KAGVTQTPRYLIKTRGQQVTLSCSPISGHRSVSWYQQTPGQGLQFLFEYFSETQRNKGNFPGRFSGRQFSNSRSEMNVSTLELGDSALYLCASSSLSAGDQETQYFGPGTRLLVL.